This T cell receptor (beta chain) was profiled in a study of CD8 T cells in ankylosing spondylitis. TCRdb fed the 5' RACE reads into MiXCR, producing one record per CDR3 protein. In the table there are some 140,000 distinct CDR3 sequences, just under 7.5% of which are singletons. Findings of the study overall: Disease-linked clones were reportedly significantly enriched in matched ankylosing spondylitis synovial fluid. A TCR beta motif made of several highly homologous variants seemed typical of ankylosing spondylitis blood. Disease-linked clones proved CD8+ and comparatively uncommon in peripheral blood.

The table lists this clonotype with many counts. Its antigen remains unknown. Germline V CDR1 and CDR2: LGHDT, YNNKEL (reference sequence). Trimming cost V 3 bases and J 3 bases, with 5 bases left between them. The CDR3 covers 12 residues. What was sequenced was blood, either unsorted or a sorted T cell fraction (not recorded which). This TCR came from a female donor with ankylosing spondylitis or in good health (not recorded which). The J gene is TRBJ1-2, the V gene TRBV3-1, with TRBD1 as a possible D gene (5 bases). CDR3 nucleotides: TGTGCCAGCAGCCAGACAGACTATGGCTACACCTTC. This encodes CASSQTDYGYTF.